Each of the 25 T cell receptor beta chains below was sequenced from the same sample in a study of Ad26.COV2.S vaccination and SARS-CoV-2 variants. Clones were read by immunoSEQ multiplex PCR, and TCRdb kept only the in-frame ones, dropping some. The profile covers 200,000 to 300,000 clones, with roughly 90% appearing a single time and 9.5% to 12% taken by the ten largest. Treatment defined: 19 received Ad26.COV2.S at low or high dose, single or two shots; about 5 received placebo; per-sample allocation not given. Samples came from day 63 after the first vaccine or placebo injection. The sequences come from peripheral blood, collected in a trial of Ad26.COV2.S vaccine versus placebo. All receptors come from a person between 18 and 65 years old who received the Ad26.COV2.S COVID-19 vaccine or a placebo.

The rearrangement links TRBV7-3 to TRBJ2-2, with no clear D. Looked up from germline, CDR1 is SGHTA and CDR2 is FQGTGA. This CDR3 is 17 amino acids long. V was pared by 3 bases and J by 0 bases, with 14 bases between. CDR3 DNA sequence: TGTGCCAGCAGCTTCCCTTTGGACGGAGCGAACACCGGGGAGCTGTTTTTT. This sequence encodes CASSFPLDGANTGELFF.

CDR3: CAWSKDREAKNIQYF. For the CDR3, the DNA is TGTGCCTGGAGTAAGGACAGAGAGGCCAAAAACATTCAGTACTTC. This chain joins TRBV30 and TRBJ2-4; D is possibly TRBD1 (6 bases). The CDR3 extends over 15 amino acids. The germline V gene encodes CDR1 GTSNPN and CDR2 SVGIG (reference sequence). The V end lost 2 bases, the J end lost 1 base, and 12 bases lay between the germline ends.

The chain couples TRBV4-3 to TRBJ2-1; possibly TRBD2 for D (6 bases). This CDR3 has 12 amino acids. Germline V CDR1 and CDR2: LGHNA, YSLEER. V was clipped by 5 bases and J by 8 bases, with 10 bases between them. CDR3 nucleotides: TGCGCCAGCAGCTTTAGCGGCGATGAGCAGTTCTTC. This codes for CASSFSGDEQFF.

This chain connects TRBV19 to TRBJ2-7, with D possibly TRBD1 on 6 matching bases. In germline, CDR1 is LNHDA, CDR2 SQIVND (reference sequence). The CDR3 extends over 14 amino acids. Trimming took 5 bases from V and 1 from J, leaving 12 bases between them. The CDR3, as DNA: TGTGCCAGTAGTGCGACGACAGGATCCTACGAGCAGTACTTC. This encodes CASSATTGSYEQYF.

The chain carries TRBV7-9 and TRBJ1-5, with 10 bases matching TRBD1. CDR1 is SEHNR and CDR2 is FQNEAQ in the germline V gene (reference sequence). This CDR3 contains 18 residues. Trimming took 5 bases from V and 0 from J; bases not matched to a gene: 10. The CDR3 reads CASSPTGGTLDSNQPQHF. In DNA, the CDR3 is TGTGCCAGCAGCCCGACAGGGGGCACCCTGGATAGCAATCAGCCCCAGCATTTT. Using reference TRBV7-9 and TRBJ1-5 for the parts outside the CDR3, the full variable domain is DTGVSQNPRHKITKRGQNVTFRCDPISEHNRLYWYRQTLGQGPEFLTYFQNEAQLEKSRLLSDRFSAERPKGSFSTLEIQRTEQGDSAMYLCASSPTGGTLDSNQPQHFGDGTRLSIL.

In this sample, this clone turned up a few times. V is TRBV21-1 and J is TRBJ2-5; TRBD1, the table's D call, lacks a check against the DNA. TRBV21-1 is termed a pseudogene. The CDR3 contains 15 residues. CDR3 DNA: TGTGCCAGCAGCAAAGATCCAGGGGGTGGAGAGACCCAGTACTTC. Translating it yields CASSKDPGGGETQYF.

The genes are TRBV6-6 and TRBJ2-7; maybe TRBD1 (5 bases). Deletions cut 10 bases from V and 7 bases from J, with 20 bases between. The CDR3 length is 13 residues. Germline lookup yields CDR1 MNHNY and CDR2 SVGAGI (reference sequence). The CDR3 region is CATSTPGRGEQYF. The CDR3 coding sequence is TGTGCCACCAGCACACCAGGGCGCGGTGAGCAGTACTTC.

The chain joins TRBV6-5 to TRBJ2-2, with TRBD1 identical over 11 bases. The CDR3 spans 15 residues. Germline lookup yields CDR1 MNHEY and CDR2 SVGAGI. V was pared by 7 bases and J by 3 bases, with 4 bases of the junction left unmatched. CDR3 coding DNA: TGTGCCAGCACCTCGGACAGGGGGCACACCGGGGAGCTGTTTTTT. It is translated as CASTSDRGHTGELFF.

As concerns this clone: Other nucleotide sequences in the sample specify the same CDR3. The J gene is TRBJ2-7, the V gene TRBV28; D remains unclear. Germline CDR1 is MDHEN and CDR2 is SYDVKM. V was cut by 6 bases and J by 6 bases, with 9 bases left in between. This CDR3 spans 11 amino acids. In DNA form, the CDR3 reads TGTGCCAGCAGCTTAACGGGCGAGCAGTACTTC. Residues: CASSLTGEQYF. Combining the CDR3 with reference TRBV28 and TRBJ2-7 gives the whole variable domain DVKVTQSSRYLVKRTGEKVFLECVQDMDHENMFWYRQDPGLGLRLIYFSYDVKMKEKGDIPEGYSVSREKKERFSLILESASTNQTSMYLCASSLTGEQYFGPGTRLTVT.

The genes are TRBV18 and TRBJ1-5; no clear D. CDR3 length equals 14 residues. Deletions cut 2 bases from V and 1 base from J, with 6 bases between. CDR1 and CDR2 from the germline V gene are KGHSH and LQKENI. CDR3: CASSPSKSNQPQHF. Written as DNA, the CDR3 is TGTGCCAGCTCACCAAGCAAGAGCAATCAGCCCCAGCATTTT. Full variable domain (remainder filled in from reference TRBV18 and TRBJ1-5): NAGVMQNPRHLVRRRGQEARLRCSPMKGHSHVYWYRQLPEEGLKFMVYLQKENIIDESGMPKERFSAEFPKEGPSILRIQQVVRGDSAAYFCASSPSKSNQPQHFGDGTRLSIL.

The chain carries TRBV18 and TRBJ1-5; TRBD1 matches 8 bases. CDR1 is KGHSH, CDR2 LQKENI, per germline. J lost 3 bases, V lost 2 bases, and 15 bases had no gene match. CDR3 length: 19 residues. The CDR3 sequence: CASSPIPEDREVINQPQHF. The CDR3 DNA sequence: TGTGCCAGCTCACCAATCCCGGAGGACAGGGAGGTGATCAATCAGCCCCAGCATTTT.

The count of this clone is one. This rearrangement joins TRBV6-6 to TRBJ1-3; D is uncertain. Looked up from germline, CDR1 is MNHNY and CDR2 is SVGAGI (reference sequence). The CDR3 runs to 15 residues. Trimming took off 5 bases at V and 0 bases at J, with 11 bases between the two ends. This CDR3 reads CASSPAGSSGNTIYF. CDR3 DNA sequence: TGTGCCAGCAGTCCAGCGGGGAGCTCTGGAAACACCATATATTTT.

The chain couples TRBV28 to TRBJ2-5, with TRBD2 identical over 12 bases. The germline V gene has CDR1 MDHEN and CDR2 SYDVKM. With V trimmed by 4 bases and J by 3 bases, 6 bases remained unmatched. This CDR3 comprises 16 residues. CDR3 sequence: CASSSSGGARKETQYF. In nucleotides, the CDR3 is TGTGCCAGCAGTTCTAGCGGGGGGGCGAGGAAAGAGACCCAGTACTTC.

J is TRBJ2-1 and V is TRBV30, with unresolved D. Germline V gives CDR1 GTSNPN, CDR2 SVGIG (reference sequence). Trimming pared 1 base from V and 2 bases from J, leaving 6 bases between. The CDR3 contains 13 residues. CDR3 residues: CAWSDGTYNEQFF. The CDR3 nucleotides read TGTGCCTGGAGTGACGGAACCTACAATGAGCAGTTCTTC. Filled out from reference TRBV30 and TRBJ2-1, the complete variable domain reads SQTIHQWPATLVQPVGSPLSLECTVEGTSNPNLYWYRQAAGRGLQLLFYSVGIGQISSEVPQNLSASRPQDRQFILSSKKLLLSDSGFYLCAWSDGTYNEQFFGPGTRLTVL.

J is TRBJ1-2 and V is TRBV10-3; D is uncertain. Trimming removed 6 bases at V and 1 base at J, with 12 bases between. Germline CDR1 is ENHRY and CDR2 is SYGVKD. This CDR3 is built from 14 residues. The CDR3 loop is CAIRVGQFNYGYTF. In nucleotides, the CDR3 is TGTGCCATCAGGGTAGGGCAATTTAACTATGGCTACACCTTC.

This clone was detected once. The chain joins TRBV3-1 (or the pseudogene TRBV3-2) to TRBJ2-3; 7 bases agree with TRBD2. The J segment lost 6 bases and the V segment lost 1 base, leaving 10 bases of the junction unmatched. The CDR3 contains 16 residues. Germline assignment: CDR1 LGHDT and CDR2 YNNKEL (reference sequence). The CDR3 DNA follows: TGTGCCAGCAGCCAAGCGGGGAGGGGCCGGACCGATACGCAGTATTTT. It is translated as CASSQAGRGRTDTQYF.

This chain links TRBV12-3 or TRBV12-4 with TRBJ2-7, with 8 positions matching TRBD1. The CDR3 spans 13 residues. After removal of 6 bases from V and 1 base from J, the junction contained 2 bases not matched to a gene. The CDR3 region has the DNA TGTGCCAGCAGCCGGACAGGGTCCTACGAGCAGTACTTC. Translation gives CASSRTGSYEQYF.

The rearrangement joins TRBV7-2 to TRBJ1-2, with 7 bases identical to TRBD1. The CDR3 is 13 residues long. The V gene's germline CDR1 is SGHTA and CDR2 FQGNSA. After removal of 1 base from V and 8 bases from J, the junction contained 4 bases not matched to a gene. CDR3 amino acids: CASSLGPGGGYTF. In nucleotides, the CDR3 is TGTGCCAGCAGCTTAGGGCCAGGGGGAGGCTACACCTTC.

This sequence joins TRBV2 and TRBJ1-5; the match to TRBD1 covers 7 bases. J was trimmed by 7 bases and V by 0 bases; bases with no gene match: 9. The CDR3 sequence is 16 residues long. Per the germline V gene, CDR1 is SNHLY and CDR2 is FYNNEI. The CDR3 loop is CASSEALGRGRQPQHF. The DNA for the CDR3 is TGTGCCAGCAGTGAAGCGCTTGGCAGGGGGAGACAGCCCCAGCATTTT.

The chain has TRBV19 and TRBJ2-1, with 8 nucleotides matching TRBD1. V was pared by 3 bases and J by 0 bases, with 1 base of the junction left unmatched. Per germline, CDR1 LNHDA and CDR2 SQIVND (reference sequence). The CDR3 is made up of 15 amino acids. CDR3 loop: CASSIQGASYNEQFF. For the CDR3, the DNA is TGTGCCAGTAGTATCCAGGGGGCCTCCTACAATGAGCAGTTCTTC.

This rearrangement joins TRBV6-2 or TRBV6-3 to TRBJ2-7, with TRBD1 as a possible D gene (6 bases). The V and J ends lost 2 bases and 6 bases respectively, with 11 bases between them. The germline V gene has CDR1 MNHEY and CDR2 SVGEGT. The length of the CDR3 is 13 residues. Written as DNA, the CDR3 is TGTGCCAGCAGTTACCAGGGGAGCCCCGAGCAGTACTTC. Amino acids: CASSYQGSPEQYF.

In this sample, this clone turned up once. The identical CDR3 is also encoded by other nucleotide sequences in the sample. V is TRBV11-2 and J is TRBJ2-7, with D perhaps TRBD1 (5 bases). CDR1 is SGHAT, CDR2 FQNNGV, per germline. V lost 2 bases and J lost 4, with 6 bases in between. This CDR3 contains 12 residues. As DNA, the CDR3 is TGTGCCAGCAGCTTACAGGGATACGAGCAGTACTTC. Translating it yields CASSLQGYEQYF.

The rearrangement links TRBV27 to TRBJ2-7, with a possible D match to TRBD1 (6 bases). Germline V gene lookup returns CDR1 MNHEY and CDR2 SMNVEV (reference sequence). V was trimmed by 6 bases and J by 5 bases, leaving 14 bases between them. The length of the CDR3 is 13 residues. CDR3 DNA sequence: TGTGCCAGCAGGTTTACAGGGACCCACGAGCAGTACTTC. Protein product: CASRFTGTHEQYF.

The V and J genes are TRBV10-3 and TRBJ2-2; no firm D call. This CDR3 region has 12 residues. From germline, CDR1 is ENHRY and CDR2 SYGVKD. Trimming took 8 bases from V and 0 from J, leaving 4 bases between them. Here the CDR3 DNA reads TGTGCCATCGGGACGAACACCGGGGAGCTGTTTTTT. Translated, it gives CAIGTNTGELFF.

The rearrangement uses TRBV10-3 and TRBJ2-3; either TRBD1 or TRBD2 may supply D (6 bases each). The CDR3 spans 13 residues. Germline V gives CDR1 ENHRY, CDR2 SYGVKD. Between the trimmed V and J ends, which lost 8 bases and 2 bases, there was a span of 11 bases. Here the CDR3 reads CAIGGRNTDTQYF. The CDR3 DNA reads as TGTGCCATCGGGGGGCGGAACACAGATACGCAGTATTTT.